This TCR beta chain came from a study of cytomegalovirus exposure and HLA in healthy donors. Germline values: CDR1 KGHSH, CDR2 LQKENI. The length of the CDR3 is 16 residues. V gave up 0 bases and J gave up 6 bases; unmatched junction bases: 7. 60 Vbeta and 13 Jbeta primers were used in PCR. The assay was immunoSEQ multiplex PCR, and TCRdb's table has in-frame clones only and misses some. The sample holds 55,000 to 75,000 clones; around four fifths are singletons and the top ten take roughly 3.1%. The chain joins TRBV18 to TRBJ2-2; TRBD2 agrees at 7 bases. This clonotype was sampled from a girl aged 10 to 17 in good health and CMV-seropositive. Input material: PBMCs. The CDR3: CASSPPSPGRAGELFF. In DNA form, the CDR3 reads TGTGCCAGCTCACCACCCAGCCCAGGGAGGGCCGGGGAGCTGTTTTTT.